Detailed here is one T cell receptor (beta chain). This clonotype has a handful of counts. Its cognate antigen has yet to be identified. Per-base quality was not reported, and no clone a single base away is much larger than it. The data are from a study of early T cells in non-severe SARS-CoV-2 infection (dated by TCRdb to 2020 to 2022). General notes on the study: TCR sequencing used bulk RNA from unsorted whole blood, so alpha and beta chains could not be paired. The research as a whole found: Matching against VDJdb was skewed toward anti-spike CD8 responses, likely underestimated virus-specific expansions, and missed private and CD4 specificities.

Preparation of the library involved 5' RACE. The data were produced on a NextSeq 500. The TCR library protocol attached unique molecular identifiers to individual cDNA molecules to correct for sequencing error and PCR bias. Sequencing covered both TCR alpha and beta chains, and within each sample the abundances of alpha and beta sequences were tightly co-correlated. The study's processing was this. Decombinator V4 was used to perform V gene, J gene and CDR3 annotation of TCR sequences. TCRs were defined as expanded if a significant change between any two time points was detected under a Poisson model with p below 0.0001. Abundances of TCRs were expressed as counts per million after normalisation to the total number of TCRs sequenced in each sample. MAIT TCRs were defined by TRAV1-2 paired with TRAJ12, TRAJ20 or TRAJ33, and iNKT TCRs by TRAV10 paired with TRAJ18. VDJdb, accessed 1 November 2021, was searched for CMV, EBV and SARS-CoV-2 annotated TCRs, excluding TCRs annotated for multiple antigens. TCRdb ran its own pipeline on the public reads, namely fastp trimming at Q25 and MiXCR clone calling, and kept in-frame beta chains. Merged by CDR3 protein, the rows form single entries marked with the most common genes and DNA. TCRdb's processing, not the authors', yielded these V and J calls. In all, the sample holds 85,000 to 90,000 distinct CDR3 sequences, and around 15% of those were seen once. The ten largest clones capture approximately 7.5% of the sample.

Trimming leaves V shorter by 3 bases and J shorter by 4 bases, with the junction holding 8 bases beyond the gene matches. The CDR1 and CDR2 encoded by the germline V gene are SGHTA and FQGNSA. CDR3 length: 16 amino acids, cysteine to phenylalanine. The CDR3 DNA has 48 bases and is translated from base 1. The study was a case-control design nested within a healthcare worker cohort in London, UK, with weekly nasopharyngeal swab PCR tests and blood sampling. Healthcare workers were recruited during the week of the UK lockdown, between 23 and 31 March 2020, and followed weekly for up to 16 weeks. This chain joins TRBV7-2 to TRBJ2-5; 10 nucleotides in the junction match TRBD2. The receptor's source is an adult who was a healthcare worker with PCR-confirmed SARS-CoV-2 infection or an uninfected control (not recorded which). Sequencing was carried out using whole blood. The CDR3 sequence is CASSFGLAGARETQYF. In nucleotides, the sequence is TGTGCCAGCAGCTTTGGTCTAGCGGGAGCCAGAGAGACCCAGTACTTC. Outside the CDR3, residues come from the reference TRBV7-2 and TRBJ2-5 proteins, so the full variable domain is: GAGVSQSPSNKVTEKGKDVELRCDPISGHTALYWYRQSLGQGLEFLIYFQGNSAPDKSGLPSDRFSAERTGGSVSTLTIQRTQQEDSAVYLCASSFGLAGARETQYFGPGTRLLVL.